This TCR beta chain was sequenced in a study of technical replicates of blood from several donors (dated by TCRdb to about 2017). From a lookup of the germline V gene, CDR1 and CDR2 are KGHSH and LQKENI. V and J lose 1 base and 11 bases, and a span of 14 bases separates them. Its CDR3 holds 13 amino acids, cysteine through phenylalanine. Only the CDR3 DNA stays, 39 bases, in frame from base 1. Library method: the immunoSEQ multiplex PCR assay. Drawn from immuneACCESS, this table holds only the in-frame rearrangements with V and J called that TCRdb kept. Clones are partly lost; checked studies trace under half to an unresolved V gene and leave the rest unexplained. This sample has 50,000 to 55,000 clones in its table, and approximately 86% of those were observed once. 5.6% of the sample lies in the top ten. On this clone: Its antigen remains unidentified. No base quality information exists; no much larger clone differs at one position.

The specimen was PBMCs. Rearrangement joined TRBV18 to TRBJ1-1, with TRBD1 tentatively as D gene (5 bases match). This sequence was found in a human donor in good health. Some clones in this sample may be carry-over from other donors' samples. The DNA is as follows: TGTGCCAGCTCACCACGCACAGGCCCCGACGCTTTCTTT. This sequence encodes CASSPRTGPDAFF.